This entry lists 20 T cell receptor beta chains sequenced from one sample in a study of OX40 agonist ivuxolimab in advanced cancers. This table comes from immunoSEQ multiplex PCR, and its TCRdb copy is limited to in-frame clones, with some not included. Of roughly 60,000 clones listed, roughly nine tenths are singletons. Sequenced here: CD4+ or CD8+ T cells sorted from blood, sampled in a trial of the OX40 agonist ivuxolimab. The receptors derive from an adult with an advanced solid tumor such as melanoma, head and neck, liver or kidney cancer.

This chain uses TRBV4-1 with TRBJ2-3; 9 bases are shared with TRBD2. V gave up 4 bases and J gave up 1 base; unmatched junction bases: 3. The CDR3 extends over 15 amino acids. The germline V gene has CDR1 MGHRA and CDR2 YSYEKL. CDR3 nucleotide sequence: TGCGCCAGCAGCCCATTAGCGGGGGGCACAGATACGCAGTATTTT. Its protein is CASSPLAGGTDTQYF.

This chain connects TRBV7-6 to TRBJ2-3; D remains ambiguous. The V gene lost 7 bases and the J gene lost 0 bases, with 8 bases spanning the gap. In germline, CDR1 is SGHVS, CDR2 FNYEAQ. The CDR3 sequence is 13 residues long. The CDR3 region is CASTGPSTDTQYF. The DNA for the CDR3 is TGTGCCAGCACGGGCCCCAGCACAGATACGCAGTATTTT.

This rearrangement joins TRBV15 to TRBJ2-7; 7 nucleotides match TRBD1. V gave up 4 bases and J gave up 4 bases; unmatched junction bases: 7. The germline CDR1 and CDR2 sequences are LNHNV and YYDKDF (reference sequence). This CDR3 has 14 residues. CDR3 in DNA: TGTGCCACCAGCAACAACCGGGACAGATACGAGCAGTACTTC. Translated: CATSNNRDRYEQYF. Looking up the rest from reference TRBV15 and TRBJ2-7 gives the full variable domain: DAMVIQNPRYQVTQFGKPVTLSCSQTLNHNVMYWYQQKSSQAPKLLFHYYDKDFNNEADTPDNFQSRRPNTSFCFLDIRSPGLGDTAMYLCATSNNRDRYEQYFGPGTRLTVT.

This chain joins TRBV5-6 and TRBJ2-1; 10 positions agree with TRBD2. V gave up 3 bases and J gave up 7 bases; unmatched junction bases: 1. CDR1 and CDR2 (germline): SGHDT, YYEEEE. This CDR3 is 13 amino acids long. The CDR3 reads CASSSSGSNEQFF. In nucleotides, the CDR3 is TGTGCCAGCAGCTCTAGCGGGAGTAATGAGCAGTTCTTC. Filled out from reference TRBV5-6 and TRBJ2-1, the complete variable domain reads DAGVTQSPTHLIKTRGQQVTLRCSPKSGHDTVSWYQQALGQGPQFIFQYYEEEERQRGNFPDRFSGHQFPNYSSELNVNALLLGDSALYLCASSSSGSNEQFFGPGTRLTVL.

The gene calls are TRBV28 and TRBJ2-3; D is unresolved. Trimming pared 3 bases from V and 5 bases from J, leaving 6 bases between. Germline CDR1 and CDR2: MDHEN and SYDVKM. The CDR3 is made up of 12 amino acids. The DNA of the CDR3 is TGTGCCAGCAGTTTCTTTGAAGATACGCAGTATTTT. It specifies CASSFFEDTQYF. Drawing the rest from reference TRBV28 and TRBJ2-3, the complete variable domain is DVKVTQSSRYLVKRTGEKVFLECVQDMDHENMFWYRQDPGLGLRLIYFSYDVKMKEKGDIPEGYSVSREKKERFSLILESASTNQTSMYLCASSFFEDTQYFGPGTRLTVL.

The rearrangement joins TRBV6-5 to TRBJ2-3; no clear D gene. The CDR3 spans 13 residues. Germline V gene sequence: CDR1 MNHEY, CDR2 SVGAGI. V shed 4 bases and J shed 0 bases, with 5 bases lying between them. The CDR3 bases are TGTGCCAGCAGTTTTCGGAGCACAGATACGCAGTATTTT. The encoded protein is CASSFRSTDTQYF.

V is TRBV10-2 and J is TRBJ2-7, with 9 bases aligning to TRBD2. This CDR3 is 14 amino acids long. V lost 5 bases, J lost 5 bases, and 7 bases stayed unmatched. The germline CDR1 and CDR2 sequences are WSHSY and SAAADI. The CDR3 DNA follows: TGCGCCAGCAGTCAGGGACTAGCTTCTGACGAGCAGTACTTC. Translated, it gives CASSQGLASDEQYF.

V is TRBV19 and J is TRBJ2-1; D not certain. The CDR3 runs to 13 residues. V gave up 5 bases and J gave up 10 bases, with 15 bases separating them. CDR1 and CDR2 from the germline V gene are LNHDA and SQIVND (reference sequence). For the CDR3, the DNA is TGTGCCAGTAGTTTTCCCCCGGGTGAGGAGCAGTTCTTC. Protein: CASSFPPGEEQFF.

The chain links TRBV6-5 to TRBJ2-3, with D perhaps matching TRBD1 or TRBD2 (5 bases each). The CDR3 runs to 15 residues. Deletions cut 5 bases from V and 2 bases from J, with 14 bases between. The V gene's germline CDR1 is MNHEY and CDR2 SVGAGI. The CDR3 sequence: CASSRPGRLTDTQYF. In DNA, the CDR3 is TGTGCCAGCAGTCGACCGGGACGCCTCACAGATACGCAGTATTTT.

V usage is TRBV27 and J usage is TRBJ2-7, with 9 nucleotides matching TRBD2. After removal of 0 bases from V and 1 base from J, the junction contained 4 bases not matched to a gene. This CDR3 has 16 residues. The germline V gene encodes CDR1 MNHEY and CDR2 SMNVEV (reference sequence). The CDR3 sequence: CASSLSGLAFSYEQYF. In DNA form, the CDR3 reads TGTGCCAGCAGTTTATCCGGACTAGCGTTTTCCTACGAGCAGTACTTC.

This clone was seen once. This sequence joins TRBV5-1 and TRBJ2-5, with D unresolved. This CDR3 contains 16 residues. The ends were cut back, 1 base at V and 2 bases at J, with 15 bases in the middle. Germline loops: CDR1 SGHRS, CDR2 YFSETQ. CDR3 coding DNA: TGCGCCAGCAGCTTGAAGTCCCTAGACACTCAAGAGACCCAGTACTTC. As protein: CASSLKSLDTQETQYF.

J is TRBJ1-2 and V is TRBV27, with D uncertain. The CDR3 has 13 residues. Trimming removed 5 bases at V and 13 bases at J, with 20 bases between. Germline CDR1 MNHEY, CDR2 SMNVEV (reference sequence). The CDR3, as DNA: TGTGCCAGCAGTCCCCCGGACCGGGCGGTGTGCACCTTC. It yields the protein CASSPPDRAVCTF.

This chain links TRBV11-2 with TRBJ2-1, with D perhaps matching TRBD1 (5 bases). Germline V gene data show CDR1 as SGHAT and CDR2 as FQNNGV. This CDR3 has 12 residues. V was cut by 2 bases and J by 9 bases, with 8 bases left in between. CDR3: CASSLIGAEQFF. Here the CDR3 DNA reads TGTGCCAGCAGCTTAATAGGGGCTGAGCAGTTCTTC.

V is TRBV5-1 and J is TRBJ2-5, with TRBD2 matching over 7 bases. The CDR3 length is 13 residues. Trimming cost V 3 bases and J 5 bases; bases outside gene matches: 4. Germline CDR1 is SGHRS and CDR2 is YFSETQ. Written as DNA, the CDR3 is TGCGCCAGCAGCTGGACTAGGTATGAGACCCAGTACTTC. It translates to CASSWTRYETQYF.

This chain joins TRBV5-1 and TRBJ2-3; no reliable D call. The CDR3 runs 12 residues. V lost 4 bases and J 4 bases, leaving 7 bases between the germline ends. Germline V lookup: CDR1 SGHRS, CDR2 YFSETQ. This CDR3 is CASSALADTQYF. The CDR3 region has the DNA TGCGCCAGCAGCGCATTGGCAGATACGCAGTATTTT.

A single count supports this clone. The rearrangement joins TRBV20-1 to TRBJ2-1, with D hard to call. From germline, CDR1 is DFQATT and CDR2 SNEGSKA (reference sequence). The CDR3 contains 11 residues. With 3 bases removed from V and 4 bases from J, the gap between germline ends came to 4 bases. CDR3 region: CSARLYNEQFF. CDR3 DNA sequence: TGCAGTGCTAGGCTGTACAATGAGCAGTTCTTC.

This sequence joins TRBV27 and TRBJ2-2; TRBD2 agrees at 7 bases. The junction had 3 bases not matched to a gene; V was cut back by 3 bases and J by 8 bases. The CDR3 has 13 amino acids. Germline assignment: CDR1 MNHEY and CDR2 SMNVEV (reference sequence). The CDR3 here is CASSFGGSGELFF. In DNA form, the CDR3 reads TGTGCCAGCAGTTTTGGCGGGAGTGGGGAGCTGTTTTTT.

The chain uses TRBV11-3 and TRBJ1-5; 8 nucleotides align to TRBD1. The CDR3 runs to 16 residues. Germline trimming cut 5 bases from V and 6 bases from J; bases unmatched to any gene: 12. Germline loops: CDR1 SGHNT, CDR2 YENEEA. The CDR3 spells CASSLGDRGGCQPQHF. The CDR3 DNA reads TGTGCCAGCAGCCTAGGAGACAGGGGTGGTTGTCAGCCCCAGCATTTT.

V and J are TRBV11-2 and TRBJ2-3; D not resolved. Trimming stripped 0 bases from V and 2 bases from J, with 12 bases between. Germline V lookup: CDR1 SGHAT, CDR2 FQNNGV. The CDR3 runs to 16 residues. The DNA of the CDR3 is TGTGCCAGCAGCTTAGAGGGATGGGGTAACACAGATACGCAGTATTTT. This translates into CASSLEGWGNTDTQYF. Looking up the rest from reference TRBV11-2 and TRBJ2-3 gives the full variable domain: EAGVAQSPRYKIIEKRQSVAFWCNPISGHATLYWYQQILGQGPKLLIQFQNNGVVDDSQLPKDRFSAERLKGVDSTLKIQPAKLEDSAVYLCASSLEGWGNTDTQYFGPGTRLTVL.

The chain employs TRBV6-5 and TRBJ1-1; D is unresolved. This CDR3 spans 15 amino acids. Between the trimmed V and J ends, which lost 7 bases and 2 bases, there was a span of 17 bases. Germline assignment: CDR1 MNHEY and CDR2 SVGAGI. CDR3 protein: CASNRRAGFNTEAFF. The CDR3, as DNA: TGTGCCAGCAACCGGCGGGCGGGGTTTAACACTGAAGCTTTCTTT.